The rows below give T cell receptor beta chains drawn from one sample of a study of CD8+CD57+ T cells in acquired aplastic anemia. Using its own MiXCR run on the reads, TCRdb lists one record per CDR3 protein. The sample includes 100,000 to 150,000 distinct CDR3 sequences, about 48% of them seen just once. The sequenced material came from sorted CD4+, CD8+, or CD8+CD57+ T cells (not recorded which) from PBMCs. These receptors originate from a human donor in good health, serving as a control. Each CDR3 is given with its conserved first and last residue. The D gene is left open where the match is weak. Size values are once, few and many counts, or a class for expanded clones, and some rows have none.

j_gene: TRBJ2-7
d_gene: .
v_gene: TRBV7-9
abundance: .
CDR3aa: CASSFPGAYEQYF
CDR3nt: TGTGCCAGCAGCTTTCCGGGAGCATACGAGCAGTACTTC

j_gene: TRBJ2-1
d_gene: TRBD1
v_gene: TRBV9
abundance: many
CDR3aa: CASSVAQGQGYNEQFF
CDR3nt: TGTGCCAGCAGCGTAGCGCAGGGACAGGGGTACAATGAGCAGTTCTTC

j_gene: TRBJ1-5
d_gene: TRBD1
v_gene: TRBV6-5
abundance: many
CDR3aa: CASSYQGGDQPQHF
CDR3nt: TGTGCCAGCAGTTATCAGGGGGGGGATCAGCCCCAGCATTTT

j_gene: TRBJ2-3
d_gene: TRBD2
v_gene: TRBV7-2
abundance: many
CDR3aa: CASSLLAGVTDTQYF
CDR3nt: TGTGCCAGCAGCCTACTAGCGGGGGTCACAGATACGCAGTATTTT

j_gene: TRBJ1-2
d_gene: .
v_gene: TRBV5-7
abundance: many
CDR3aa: CASSRRHCYGYTF
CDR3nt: TGTGCCAGCAGCCGACGACACTGCTATGGCTACACCTTC

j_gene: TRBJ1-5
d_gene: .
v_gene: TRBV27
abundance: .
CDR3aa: CASSLFEPGQGKSQPQHF
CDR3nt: TGTGCCAGCAGTTTATTTGAGCCGGGGCAGGGGAAAAGTCAGCCCCAGCATTTT

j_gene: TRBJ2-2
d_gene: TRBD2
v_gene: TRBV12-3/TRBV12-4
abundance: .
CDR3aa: CASSLSSGGRSVTGELFF
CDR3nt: TGTGCCAGCAGTTTATCTAGCGGGGGGCGTTCTGTCACCGGGGAGCTGTTTTTT

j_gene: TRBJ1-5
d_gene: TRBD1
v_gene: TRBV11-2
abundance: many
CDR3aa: CASSLGGQVGGQPQHF
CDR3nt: TGTGCCAGCAGCTTAGGGGGACAGGTAGGCGGTCAGCCCCAGCATTTT

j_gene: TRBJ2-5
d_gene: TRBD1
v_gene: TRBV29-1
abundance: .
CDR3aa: CSVPGTGDSETQYF
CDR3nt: TGCAGCGTTCCCGGGACAGGGGATTCTGAGACCCAGTACTTC

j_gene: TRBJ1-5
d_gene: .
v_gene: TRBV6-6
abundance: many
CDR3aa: CASNSGETNSNQPQHF
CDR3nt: TGTGCCAGCAATTCGGGTGAGACGAATAGCAATCAGCCCCAGCATTTT

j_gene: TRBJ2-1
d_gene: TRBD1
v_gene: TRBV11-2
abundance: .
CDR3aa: CASAPQWGAQGAEQFF
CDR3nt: TGTGCCAGCGCTCCTCAATGGGGGGCTCAGGGGGCTGAGCAGTTCTTC

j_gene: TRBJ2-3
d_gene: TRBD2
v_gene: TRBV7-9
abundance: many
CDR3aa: CASSLGRTTSGGSDTQYF
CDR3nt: TGTGCCAGCAGCTTAGGCCGCACGACTAGCGGGGGCTCAGATACGCAGTATTTT

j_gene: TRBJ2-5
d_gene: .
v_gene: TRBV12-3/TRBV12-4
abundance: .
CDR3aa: CASSFRDEETQYF
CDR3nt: TGTGCCAGCAGTTTCCGAGACGAAGAGACCCAGTACTTC

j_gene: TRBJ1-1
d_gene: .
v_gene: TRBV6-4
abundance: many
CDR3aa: CASSDSAKSWRQTNTEAFF
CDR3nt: TGTGCCAGCAGTGACTCGGCGAAATCGTGGAGGCAAACAAACACTGAAGCTTTCTTT

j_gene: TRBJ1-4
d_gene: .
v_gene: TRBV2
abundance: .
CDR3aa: CASSEEWANEKLFF
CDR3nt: TGTGCCAGCAGTGAAGAGTGGGCTAACGAAAAACTGTTTTTT

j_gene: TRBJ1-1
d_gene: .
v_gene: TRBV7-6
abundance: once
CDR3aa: CASSLDNTEAFF
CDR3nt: TGTGCCAGCAGCTTAGACAACACTGAAGCTTTCTTT

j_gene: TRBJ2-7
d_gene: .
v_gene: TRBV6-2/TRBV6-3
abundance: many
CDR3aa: CASSYGGGRTKSSYEQYF
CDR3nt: TGTGCCAGCAGTTATGGAGGGGGGCGGACGAAGAGCTCCTACGAGCAGTACTTC

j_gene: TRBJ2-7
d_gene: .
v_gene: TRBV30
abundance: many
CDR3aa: CAWSVGGSYEQYF
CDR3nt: TGTGCCTGGAGTGTAGGCGGTTCCTACGAGCAGTACTTC

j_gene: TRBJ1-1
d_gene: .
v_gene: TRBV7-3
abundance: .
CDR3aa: CASSGGGGTNTEAFF
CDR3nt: TGTGCCAGCAGCGGGGGGGGGGGAACGAACACTGAAGCTTTCTTT

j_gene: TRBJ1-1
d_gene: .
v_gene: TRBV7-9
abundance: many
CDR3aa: CASSLVALNTEAFF
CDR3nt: TGTGCCAGCAGCTTAGTGGCCCTGAACACTGAAGCTTTCTTT

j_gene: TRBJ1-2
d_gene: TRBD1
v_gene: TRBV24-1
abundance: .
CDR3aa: CATSDPRTGTEDGYTF
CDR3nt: TGTGCCACCAGTGATCCCAGGACAGGGACGGAGGATGGCTACACCTTC

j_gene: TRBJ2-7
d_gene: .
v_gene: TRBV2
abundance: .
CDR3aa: CASRRDGPLYEQYF
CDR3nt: TGTGCCAGCAGACGGGACGGCCCCCTCTACGAGCAGTACTTC

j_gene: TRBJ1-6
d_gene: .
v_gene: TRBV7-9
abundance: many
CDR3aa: CASSSLQVSNSPLHF
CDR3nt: TGTGCCAGCAGCTCACTACAGGTGTCAAATTCACCCCTCCACTTT

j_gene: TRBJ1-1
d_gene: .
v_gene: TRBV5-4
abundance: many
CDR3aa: CASSLRDTEAFF
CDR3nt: TGTGCCAGCAGCTTACGGGACACTGAAGCTTTCTTT

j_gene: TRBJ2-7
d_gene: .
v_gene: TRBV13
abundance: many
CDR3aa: CASSLTSGWTAYEQYF
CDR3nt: TGTGCCAGCAGCCTTACAAGTGGGTGGACAGCCTACGAGCAGTACTTC

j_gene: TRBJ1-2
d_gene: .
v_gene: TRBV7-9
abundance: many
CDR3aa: CASSLEDPGRGYTF
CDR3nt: TGTGCCAGCAGCCTCGAGGATCCGGGACGGGGCTACACCTTC

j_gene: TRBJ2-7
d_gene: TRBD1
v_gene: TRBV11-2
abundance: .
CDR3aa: CASSRQTGGGRPPEQYF
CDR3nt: TGTGCCAGCAGCCGACAGACAGGGGGCGGGCGTCCACCGGAGCAGTACTTC

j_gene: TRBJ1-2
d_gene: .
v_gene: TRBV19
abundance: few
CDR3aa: CASSTDRDYGYTF
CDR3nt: TGTGCCAGTAGCACGGACAGAGACTATGGCTACACCTTC

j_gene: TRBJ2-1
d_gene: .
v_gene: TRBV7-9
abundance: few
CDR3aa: CASAGADTEQFF
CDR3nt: TGTGCCAGCGCCGGAGCGGACACTGAGCAGTTCTTC

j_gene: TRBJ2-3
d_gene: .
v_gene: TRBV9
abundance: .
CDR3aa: CASSDEGSTDTQYF
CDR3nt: TGTGCCAGCAGTGACGAGGGTAGCACAGATACGCAGTATTTT

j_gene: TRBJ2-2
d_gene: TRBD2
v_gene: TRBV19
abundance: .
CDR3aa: CASSISGRSVGELFF
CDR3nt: TGTGCCAGTAGTATCAGCGGGAGGTCGGTCGGGGAGCTGTTTTTT

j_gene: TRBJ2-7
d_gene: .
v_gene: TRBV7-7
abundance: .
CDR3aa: CVSSSAGGSEQYF
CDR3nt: TGTGTCAGCAGCTCCGCCGGGGGCTCCGAGCAGTACTTC

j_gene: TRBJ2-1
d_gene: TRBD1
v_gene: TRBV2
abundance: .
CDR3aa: CASRSGQGGDEQFF
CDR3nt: TGTGCCAGCAGATCGGGACAGGGGGGCGATGAGCAGTTCTTC

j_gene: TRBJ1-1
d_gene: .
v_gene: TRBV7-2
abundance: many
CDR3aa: CASSPDREAFF
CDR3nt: TGTGCCAGCAGCCCCGACAGGGAAGCTTTCTTT

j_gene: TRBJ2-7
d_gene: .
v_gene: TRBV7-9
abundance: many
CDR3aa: CASSPYRSGYEQYF
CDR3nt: TGTGCCAGCAGCCCCTACAGGTCGGGTTACGAGCAGTACTTC

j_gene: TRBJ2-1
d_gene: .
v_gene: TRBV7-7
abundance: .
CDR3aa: CASRFLGHEQFF
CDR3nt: TGTGCCAGCAGATTTCTGGGACATGAGCAGTTCTTC

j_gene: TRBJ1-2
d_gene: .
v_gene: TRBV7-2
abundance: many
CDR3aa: CASSSGPMLGYTF
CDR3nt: TGTGCCAGCAGCTCGGGACCGATGCTTGGCTACACCTTC

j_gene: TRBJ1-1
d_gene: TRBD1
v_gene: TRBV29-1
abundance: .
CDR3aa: CSVDRTGGGVSVVAFF
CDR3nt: TGCAGCGTTGATCGAACAGGGGGCGGTGTGAGTGTGGTGGCTTTCTTT

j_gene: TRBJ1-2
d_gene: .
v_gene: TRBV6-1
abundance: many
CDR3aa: CATSWGGGYTF
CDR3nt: TGTGCCACTTCATGGGGGGGGGGCTACACCTTC

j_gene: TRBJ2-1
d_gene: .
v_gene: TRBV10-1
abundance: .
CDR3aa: CASSEKDSSYNEQFF
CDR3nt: TGCGCCAGCAGCGAGAAAGACAGCTCCTACAATGAGCAGTTCTTC

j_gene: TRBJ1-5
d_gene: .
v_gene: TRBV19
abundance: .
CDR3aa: CASSSQGHPQHF
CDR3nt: TGTGCCAGTAGTTCACAGGGACATCCCCAGCATTTT

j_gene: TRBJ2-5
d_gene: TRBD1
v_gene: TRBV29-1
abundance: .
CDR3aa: CSAGQRGTQYF
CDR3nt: TGCAGCGCGGGACAGCGCGGGACCCAGTACTTC

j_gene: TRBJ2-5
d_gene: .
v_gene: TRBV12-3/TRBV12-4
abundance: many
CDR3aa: CASSPGIRAETQYF
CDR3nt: TGTGCCAGCAGTCCCGGAATCCGGGCAGAGACCCAGTACTTC

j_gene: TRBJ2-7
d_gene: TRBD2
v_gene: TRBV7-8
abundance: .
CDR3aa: CASSLVGGGAGEQYF
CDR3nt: TGTGCCAGCAGCTTAGTAGGCGGGGGGGCCGGAGAGCAGTACTTC

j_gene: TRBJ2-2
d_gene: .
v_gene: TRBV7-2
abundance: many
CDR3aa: CASSLNRRTGELFF
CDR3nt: TGTGCCAGCAGCTTAAACCGACGCACCGGGGAGCTGTTTTTT

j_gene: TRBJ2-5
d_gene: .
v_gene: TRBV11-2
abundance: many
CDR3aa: CASSFRLSQGETQYF
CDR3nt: TGTGCCAGCAGCTTCCGACTAAGCCAGGGAGAGACCCAGTACTTC

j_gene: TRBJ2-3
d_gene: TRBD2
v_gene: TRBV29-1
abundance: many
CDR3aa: CSVSVTSGGARDTQYF
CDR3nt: TGCAGCGTTAGCGTGACTAGCGGGGGGGCACGGGATACGCAGTATTTT

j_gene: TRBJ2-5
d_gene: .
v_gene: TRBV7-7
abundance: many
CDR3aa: CASSPLQETQYF
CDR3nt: TGTGCCAGCAGCCCCCTCCAAGAGACCCAGTACTTC

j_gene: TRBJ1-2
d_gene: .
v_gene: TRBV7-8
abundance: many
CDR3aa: CASSFTRLVTLYGYTF
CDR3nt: TGTGCCAGCAGTTTCACCCGGTTAGTGACCCTCTATGGCTACACCTTC

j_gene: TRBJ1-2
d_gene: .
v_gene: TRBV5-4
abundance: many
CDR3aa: CASSGGRGAGGANYGYTF
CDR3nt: TGTGCCAGCAGCGGGGGCCGCGGGGCAGGCGGGGCCAACTATGGCTACACCTTC

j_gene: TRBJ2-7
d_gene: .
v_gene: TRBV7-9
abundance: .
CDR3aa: CASSFTVYYEQYF
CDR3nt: TGTGCCAGCAGCTTCACAGTATACTACGAGCAGTACTTC